This T cell receptor beta chain is drawn from a study of control samples from healthy donors and cancer patients. Some clones are missing from TCRdb's copy, which holds only in-frame ones; the method was immunoSEQ multiplex PCR. Altogether fewer than 85,000 clones are present, roughly nine tenths being singletons, with the ten largest covering 15% to 18%. CDR1 is SGHTA, CDR2 FQGNSA, per germline. Trimming stripped 5 bases from V and 1 base from J, with 16 bases between. The CDR3 spans 16 residues. The origin of this receptor is a young man in good health. The J gene is TRBJ2-3, the V gene TRBV7-2; the D call may be TRBD1 or TRBD2 (5 bases each). Sequenced sample: blood. In nucleotides, the CDR3 is TGTGCCAGCAGCGGAAGGGGAGTGCCCCGCACAGATACGCAGTATTTT. Protein: CASSGRGVPRTDTQYF.